This paragraph reports one T cell receptor beta chain. The CDR3 contains 15 residues. The germline V and J ends were trimmed by 5 bases and 5 bases, with 18 bases remaining between them. Germline CDR1 and CDR2: LGHNA and YNFKEQ. The data were produced by immunoSEQ multiplex PCR, yet TCRdb's version contains in-frame clones alone and is incomplete. The top ten hold roughly 20% of the sample, which has about 130,000 clones, roughly 79% seen once. This record comes from a study of blood T cell repertoires in COVID-19. Study summary: The United States, Italy and Spain were the sources of the acute and convalescent COVID-19 samples.

The chain uses TRBV4-2 and TRBJ1-2; perhaps TRBD1 as D (6 bases). Sequencing was done on a sample of peripheral blood. The TCR originated in a man at least 80 years old with acute or convalescent COVID-19. In DNA, the CDR3 is TGTGCCAGCAGCAGTCCGACAGGTTATGGGTATGGCTACACCTTC. It yields the protein CASSSPTGYGYGYTF.